A single sample gave rise to the 8 T cell receptor beta chains below, sequenced in a study of T cell responses to AZD1222 COVID-19 vaccine (dated by TCRdb to the early 2020s). The sample's time point label, decoded: baseline before first vaccination. The method behind the library was the immunoSEQ multiplex PCR assay. Imported from immuneACCESS, the table was reduced by TCRdb to in-frame sequences with V and J called. These copies leave out some clones; in studies compared against another copy, an unresolved V gene accounts for under half, and the cause of the remainder is not known. Recorded for this sample are tens of thousands of clones; about nine tenths of them occurred a single time. The leading ten clones occupy less than 3.5% of the sample. This specimen was peripheral blood, taken on day 0 of AZD1222 vaccination. Every receptor here comes from an adult in good health.

This chain links TRBV29-1 with TRBJ2-3, with TRBD1 identical over 9 bases. This CDR3 contains 15 residues. The ends lost 3 bases at V and 4 bases at J; junction bases unmatched: 8. CDR1 is SQVTM and CDR2 is ANQGSEA in the germline V gene. The CDR3 is CSVDRDREVSDTQYF. The CDR3 DNA reads as TGCAGCGTTGATAGGGACAGGGAAGTTTCAGATACGCAGTATTTT.

In its sample, this clone was seen once. The rearrangement links TRBV5-8 to TRBJ1-4, with no clear D. Trimming took off 3 bases at V and 2 bases at J, with 14 bases between the two ends. The CDR3 is made up of 16 amino acids. Per germline, CDR1 SGHTS and CDR2 YDEGEE. CDR3 DNA sequence: TGTGCCAGCAGCTCTGGAAGGGTTAGGACTAATGAAAAACTGTTTTTT. Encoded protein: CASSSGRVRTNEKLFF.

This clone was recorded a few times. J is TRBJ2-2 and V is TRBV7-2; D is ambiguous. CDR3 length: 15 residues. Germline values: CDR1 SGHTA, CDR2 FQGNSA. Trimming took off 5 bases at V and 1 base at J, with 11 bases between the two ends. Here the CDR3 reads CASSTRAQNTGELFF. The CDR3 DNA is TGTGCCAGCAGCACCCGGGCCCAGAACACCGGGGAGCTGTTTTTT.

The count of this clone is one. V is TRBV6-5 and J is TRBJ2-3; D gene uncertain. Trimming left V 3 bases short and J 2 bases short, with 6 bases between. Germline CDR1 and CDR2: MNHEY and SVGAGI. This CDR3 comprises 13 residues. CDR3 residues: CASSYTDTDTQYF. As DNA, the CDR3 is TGTGCCAGCAGTTATACTGACACAGATACGCAGTATTTT.

V usage is TRBV28 and J usage is TRBJ1-1, with 10 bases identical to TRBD1. Germline trimming cut 8 bases from V and 4 bases from J; bases unmatched to any gene: 10. Germline lookup yields CDR1 MDHEN and CDR2 SYDVKM. The CDR3 length is 15 residues. The CDR3 sequence is CASEGQGHFSTEAFF. CDR3 coding DNA: TGTGCCAGCGAGGGACAGGGGCATTTTTCCACTGAAGCTTTCTTT.

The V call is TRBV29-1, the J call TRBJ1-2; D possibly corresponds to TRBD1 (6 bases). Trimming pared 3 bases from V and 11 bases from J, leaving 16 bases between. The germline V gene encodes CDR1 SQVTM and CDR2 ANQGSEA. The CDR3 covers 12 residues. This CDR3 reads CSVDPGAGGYTF. In nucleotides, the CDR3 is TGCAGCGTTGACCCAGGGGCGGGGGGTTACACCTTC.

The chain has TRBV7-8 and TRBJ1-6; D perhaps matches TRBD1 (5 bases). Trimming stripped 5 bases from V and 7 bases from J, with 15 bases between. The V gene's germline CDR1 is SGHVS and CDR2 FQNEAQ. The CDR3 totals 15 residues. The CDR3 DNA is TGTGCCAGCAGCACCCAGACTGGACAAAATTCACCCCTCCACTTT. It encodes CASSTQTGQNSPLHF.

The chain employs TRBV2 and TRBJ2-5; tentative D call: TRBD2 (6 bases). Germline lookup yields CDR1 SNHLY and CDR2 FYNNEI. The ends were cut back, 10 bases at V and 5 bases at J, with 17 bases in the middle. The CDR3 has 13 residues. CDR3 DNA sequence: TGTGCCACGTGGGCGGGAAAGTTTGAGACCCAGTACTTC. Translated: CATWAGKFETQYF.